The following is a TCR beta chain sequence with its context. The source of the sample is a study of T cell changes during pregnancy in multiple sclerosis. Measured with immunoSEQ multiplex PCR; TCRdb has only the in-frame clones, and not every one. Of about 50,000 clones in the sample, almost 95% were seen once. Trimming cost V 3 bases and J 3 bases, with 10 bases left between them. Germline V gives CDR1 SGDLS, CDR2 YYNGEE. The CDR3 contains 13 residues. The sample consisted of CD8+ T cells from peripheral blood mononuclear cells, taken in the first trimester of pregnancy. This receptor was obtained from a female donor with multiple sclerosis, enrolled in a pregnancy study. The chain recombines TRBV9 with TRBJ2-7; D perhaps matches TRBD2 (5 bases). As DNA, the CDR3 is TGTGCCAGCAGCGCCGGGAATGGCTACGAGCAGTACTTC. Amino acid sequence: CASSAGNGYEQYF.